Sequencing of this T cell receptor (beta chain) was carried out in a study of T cell responses to AZD1222 COVID-19 vaccine. CDR3 size: 13 residues. Germline V gene lookup returns CDR1 SGHTA and CDR2 FQGTGA. The ends were cut back, 4 bases at V and 3 bases at J, with 10 bases in the middle. Analysis merged second doses at about 4 or about 12 weeks. Study-level points and caveats: Repertoire sampling occurred only after the peak T cell response. At baseline, seropositivity was found in only six or seven AZD1222 recipients. The study found vaccine-associated CD4 TCRs spanning spike, dominant at 160-218 and 743-854.

Only in-frame clones appear in the TCRdb table, and some are missing; sequencing was by immunoSEQ multiplex PCR. The sample has over 150,000 clones, approximately 88% seen once. This clone showed up just a few times. As yet, its antigen is unknown. The sequence came from an adult who received the AZD1222 COVID-19 vaccine. The material was peripheral blood, obtained 28 days after the second AZD1222 dose. The V call is TRBV7-3, the J call TRBJ2-7, with unresolved D. CDR3 in DNA: TGTGCCAGCAGCTCCGGGTCTATCTACGAGCAGTACTTC. Protein sequence: CASSSGSIYEQYF.